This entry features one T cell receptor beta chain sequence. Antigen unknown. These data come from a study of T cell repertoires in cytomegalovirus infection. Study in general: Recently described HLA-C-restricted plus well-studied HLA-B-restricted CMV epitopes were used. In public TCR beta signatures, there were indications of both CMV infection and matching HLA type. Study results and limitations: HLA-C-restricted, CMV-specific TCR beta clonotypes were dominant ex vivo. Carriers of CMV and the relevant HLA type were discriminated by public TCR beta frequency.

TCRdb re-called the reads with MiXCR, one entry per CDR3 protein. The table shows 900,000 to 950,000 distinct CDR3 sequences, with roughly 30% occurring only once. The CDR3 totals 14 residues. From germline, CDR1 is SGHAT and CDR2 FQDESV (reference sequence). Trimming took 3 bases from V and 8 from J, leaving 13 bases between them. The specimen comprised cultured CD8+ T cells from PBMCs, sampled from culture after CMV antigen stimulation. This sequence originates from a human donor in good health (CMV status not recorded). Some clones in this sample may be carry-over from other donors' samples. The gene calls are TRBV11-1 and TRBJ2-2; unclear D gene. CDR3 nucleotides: TGTGCCAGCAGCTTCACCGGCCCAGTTGGGGAGCTGTTTTTT. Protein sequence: CASSFTGPVGELFF.